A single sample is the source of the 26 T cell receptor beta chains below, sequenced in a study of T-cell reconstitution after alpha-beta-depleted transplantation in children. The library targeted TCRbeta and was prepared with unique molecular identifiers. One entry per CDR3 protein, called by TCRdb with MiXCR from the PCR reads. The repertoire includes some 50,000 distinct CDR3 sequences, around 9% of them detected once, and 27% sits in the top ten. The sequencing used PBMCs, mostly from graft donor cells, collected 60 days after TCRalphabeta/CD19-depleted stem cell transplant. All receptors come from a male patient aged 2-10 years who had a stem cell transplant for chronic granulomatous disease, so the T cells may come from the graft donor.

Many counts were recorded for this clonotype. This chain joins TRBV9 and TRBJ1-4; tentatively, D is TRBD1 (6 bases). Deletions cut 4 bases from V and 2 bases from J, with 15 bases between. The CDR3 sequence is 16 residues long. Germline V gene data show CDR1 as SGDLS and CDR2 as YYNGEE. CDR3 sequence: CASSRGAGATNEKLFF. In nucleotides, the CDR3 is TGTGCCAGCAGCCGCGGGGCAGGGGCCACTAATGAAAAACTGTTTTTT.

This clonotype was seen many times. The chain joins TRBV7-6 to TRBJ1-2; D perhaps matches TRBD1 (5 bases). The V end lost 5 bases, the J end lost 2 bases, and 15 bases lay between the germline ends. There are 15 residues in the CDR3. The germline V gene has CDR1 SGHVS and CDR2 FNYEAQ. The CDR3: CASSPLVGGNYGYTF. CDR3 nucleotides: TGTGCCAGCAGCCCCCTGGTCGGGGGAAACTATGGCTACACCTTC. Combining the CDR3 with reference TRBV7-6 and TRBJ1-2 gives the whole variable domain GAGVSQSPRYKVTKRGQDVALRCDPISGHVSLYWYRQALGQGPEFLTYFNYEAQQDKSGLPNDRFSAERPEGSISTLTIQRTEQRDSAMYRCASSPLVGGNYGYTFGSGTRLTVV.

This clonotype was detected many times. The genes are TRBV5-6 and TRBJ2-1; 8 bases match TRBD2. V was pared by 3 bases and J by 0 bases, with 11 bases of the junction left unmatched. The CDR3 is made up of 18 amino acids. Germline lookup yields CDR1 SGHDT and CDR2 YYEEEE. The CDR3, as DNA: TGTGCCAGCAGCTCCCGGTGGTTGGCGGGAGGCTCCTACAATGAGCAGTTCTTC. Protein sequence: CASSSRWLAGGSYNEQFF.

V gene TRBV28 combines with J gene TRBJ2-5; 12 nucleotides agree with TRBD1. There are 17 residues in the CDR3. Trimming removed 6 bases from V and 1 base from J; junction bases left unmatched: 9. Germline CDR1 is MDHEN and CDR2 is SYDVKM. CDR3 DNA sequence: TGTGCCAGCAGGGGACAGGGGGCGTGGGGGGTCCAAGAGACCCAGTACTTC. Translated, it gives CASRGQGAWGVQETQYF.

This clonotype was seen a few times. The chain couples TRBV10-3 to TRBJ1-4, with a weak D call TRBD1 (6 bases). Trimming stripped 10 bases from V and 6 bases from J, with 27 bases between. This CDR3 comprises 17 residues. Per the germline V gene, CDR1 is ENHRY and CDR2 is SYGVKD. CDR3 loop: CATRGQSAQGFDEKLFF. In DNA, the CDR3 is TGTGCCACCCGCGGACAATCTGCTCAGGGGTTCGATGAAAAACTGTTTTTT.

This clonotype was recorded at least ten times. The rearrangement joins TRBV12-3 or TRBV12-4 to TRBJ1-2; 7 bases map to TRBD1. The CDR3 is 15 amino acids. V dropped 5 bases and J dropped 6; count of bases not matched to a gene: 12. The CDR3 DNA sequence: TGTGCCAGCAGTCCGACGGGACAGCAATCCCATGGCTACACCTTC. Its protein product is CASSPTGQQSHGYTF.

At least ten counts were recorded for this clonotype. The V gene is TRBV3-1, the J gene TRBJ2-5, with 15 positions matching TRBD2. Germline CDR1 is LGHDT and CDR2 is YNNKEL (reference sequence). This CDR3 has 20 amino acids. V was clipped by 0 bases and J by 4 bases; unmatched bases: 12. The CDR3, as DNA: TGTGCCAGCAGCCAAGACGGTCGTGGGACTAGCGGGAGGCGGGGAGAGACCCAGTACTTC. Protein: CASSQDGRGTSGRRGETQYF.

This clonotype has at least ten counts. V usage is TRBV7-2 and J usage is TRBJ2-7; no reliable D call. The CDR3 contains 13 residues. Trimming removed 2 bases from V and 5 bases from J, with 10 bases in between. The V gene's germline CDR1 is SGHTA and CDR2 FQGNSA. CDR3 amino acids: CASSLLVANEQYF. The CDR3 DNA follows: TGTGCCAGCAGCTTATTGGTGGCGAACGAGCAGTACTTC. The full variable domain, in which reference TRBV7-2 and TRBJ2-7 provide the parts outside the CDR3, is GAGVSQSPSNKVTEKGKDVELRCDPISGHTALYWYRQSLGQGLEFLIYFQGNSAPDKSGLPSDRFSAERTGGSVSTLTIQRTQQEDSAVYLCASSLLVANEQYFGPGTRLTVT.

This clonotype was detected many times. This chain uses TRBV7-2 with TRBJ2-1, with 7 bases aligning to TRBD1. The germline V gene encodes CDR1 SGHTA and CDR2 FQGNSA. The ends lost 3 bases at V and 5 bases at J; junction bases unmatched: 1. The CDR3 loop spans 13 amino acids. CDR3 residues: CASSFDRDNEQFF. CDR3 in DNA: TGTGCCAGCAGCTTTGACAGGGACAATGAGCAGTTCTTC.

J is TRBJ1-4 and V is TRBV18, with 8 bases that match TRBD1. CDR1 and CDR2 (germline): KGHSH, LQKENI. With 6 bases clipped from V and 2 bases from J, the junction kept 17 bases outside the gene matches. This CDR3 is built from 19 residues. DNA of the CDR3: TGTGCCAGCTCCCGCCAAAGTATCGGACAGGGAATCACTAATGAAAAACTGTTTTTT. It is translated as CASSRQSIGQGITNEKLFF.

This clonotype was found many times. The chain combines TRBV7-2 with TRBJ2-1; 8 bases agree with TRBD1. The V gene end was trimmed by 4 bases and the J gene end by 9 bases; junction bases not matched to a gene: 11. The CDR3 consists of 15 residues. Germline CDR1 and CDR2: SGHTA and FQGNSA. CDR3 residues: CASSSADRAGSEQFF. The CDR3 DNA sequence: TGTGCCAGCAGCTCCGCGGACAGGGCAGGTAGTGAGCAGTTCTTC.

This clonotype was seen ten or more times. CDR3 sequence: CASRLVLASGNEQFF. The CDR3 region has the DNA TGTGCCAGCAGGTTGGTACTAGCCAGTGGGAATGAGCAGTTCTTC. The chain recombines TRBV12-3 or TRBV12-4 with TRBJ2-1, with D perhaps TRBD2 (6 bases). The CDR3 runs to 15 residues. The V end lost 6 bases, the J end lost 7 bases, and 19 bases lay between the germline ends.

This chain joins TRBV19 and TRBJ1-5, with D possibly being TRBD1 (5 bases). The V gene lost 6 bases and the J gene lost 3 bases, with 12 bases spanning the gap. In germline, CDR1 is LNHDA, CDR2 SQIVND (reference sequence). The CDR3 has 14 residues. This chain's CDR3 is CASRRDSPNQPQHF. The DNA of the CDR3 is TGTGCCAGTAGAAGAGACAGTCCCAATCAGCCCCAGCATTTT.

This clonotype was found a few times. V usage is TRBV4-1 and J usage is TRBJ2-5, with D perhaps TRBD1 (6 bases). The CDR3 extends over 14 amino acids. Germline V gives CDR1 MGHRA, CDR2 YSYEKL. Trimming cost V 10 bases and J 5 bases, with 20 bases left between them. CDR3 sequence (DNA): TGCGCCACCTCACCTAGGGGGTCGGGGGAGACCCAGTACTTC. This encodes CATSPRGSGETQYF.

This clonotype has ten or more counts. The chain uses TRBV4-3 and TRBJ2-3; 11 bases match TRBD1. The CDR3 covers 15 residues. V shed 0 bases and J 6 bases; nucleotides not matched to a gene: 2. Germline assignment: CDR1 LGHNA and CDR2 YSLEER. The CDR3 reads CASSQEGQGADTQYF. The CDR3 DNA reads TGCGCCAGCAGCCAAGAAGGACAGGGGGCCGATACGCAGTATTTT.

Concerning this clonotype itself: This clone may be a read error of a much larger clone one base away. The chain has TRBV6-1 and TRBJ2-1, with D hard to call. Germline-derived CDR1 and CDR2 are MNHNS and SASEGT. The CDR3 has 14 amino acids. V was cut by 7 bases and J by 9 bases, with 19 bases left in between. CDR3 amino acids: CASKISSLLLEQFF. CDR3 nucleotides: TGTGCCAGCAAAATCAGTTCCTTGCTGCTTGAGCAGTTCTTC.

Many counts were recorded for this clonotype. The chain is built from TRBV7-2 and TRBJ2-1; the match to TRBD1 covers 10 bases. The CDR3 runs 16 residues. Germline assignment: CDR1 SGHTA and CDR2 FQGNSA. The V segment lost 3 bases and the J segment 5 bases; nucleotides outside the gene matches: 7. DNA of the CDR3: TGTGCCAGCAGCTTTAAGACAGGGGGCTGGGACAATGAGCAGTTCTTC. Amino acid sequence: CASSFKTGGWDNEQFF.

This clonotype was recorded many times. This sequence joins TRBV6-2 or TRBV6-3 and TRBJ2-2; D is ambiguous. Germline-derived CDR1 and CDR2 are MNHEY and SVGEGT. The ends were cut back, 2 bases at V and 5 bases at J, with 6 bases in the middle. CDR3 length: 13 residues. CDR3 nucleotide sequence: TGTGCCAGCAGTTACCTGGGGACCGGGGAGCTGTTTTTT. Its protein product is CASSYLGTGELFF.

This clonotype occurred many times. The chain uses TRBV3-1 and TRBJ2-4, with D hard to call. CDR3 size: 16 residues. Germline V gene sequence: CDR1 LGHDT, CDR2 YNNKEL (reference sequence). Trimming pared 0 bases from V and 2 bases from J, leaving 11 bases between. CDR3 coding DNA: TGTGCCAGCAGCCAAGATTACCGTGTAACCAAAAACATTCAGTACTTC. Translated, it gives CASSQDYRVTKNIQYF.

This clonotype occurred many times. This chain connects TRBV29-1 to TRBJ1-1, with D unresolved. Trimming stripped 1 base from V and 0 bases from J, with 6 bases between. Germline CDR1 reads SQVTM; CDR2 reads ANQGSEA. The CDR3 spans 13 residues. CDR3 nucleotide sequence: TGCAGCGTTGAAGCGTCCGTGAACACTGAAGCTTTCTTT. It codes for CSVEASVNTEAFF.

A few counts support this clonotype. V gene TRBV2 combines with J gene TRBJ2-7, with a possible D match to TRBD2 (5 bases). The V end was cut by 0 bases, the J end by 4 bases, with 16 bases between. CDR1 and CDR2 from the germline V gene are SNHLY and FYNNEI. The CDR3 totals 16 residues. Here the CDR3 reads CASSEARFGILYEQYF. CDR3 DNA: TGTGCCAGCAGTGAAGCGCGGTTCGGGATTTTATACGAGCAGTACTTC.

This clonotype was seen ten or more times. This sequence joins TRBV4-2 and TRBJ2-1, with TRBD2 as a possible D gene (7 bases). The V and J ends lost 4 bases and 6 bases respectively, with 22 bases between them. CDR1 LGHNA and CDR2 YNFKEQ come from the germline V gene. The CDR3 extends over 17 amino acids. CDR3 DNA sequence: TGTGCCAGCAGCCGGGGCCTCGGGGGGCTTCTTCGCAATGAGCAGTTCTTC. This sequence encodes CASSRGLGGLLRNEQFF.

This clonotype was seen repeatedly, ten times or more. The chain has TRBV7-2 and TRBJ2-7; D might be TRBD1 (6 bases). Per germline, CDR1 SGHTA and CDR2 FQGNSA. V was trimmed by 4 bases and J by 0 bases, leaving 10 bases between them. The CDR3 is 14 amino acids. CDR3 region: CASSSDRSSYEQYF. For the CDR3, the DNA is TGTGCCAGCAGCTCCGACAGGAGCTCCTACGAGCAGTACTTC.

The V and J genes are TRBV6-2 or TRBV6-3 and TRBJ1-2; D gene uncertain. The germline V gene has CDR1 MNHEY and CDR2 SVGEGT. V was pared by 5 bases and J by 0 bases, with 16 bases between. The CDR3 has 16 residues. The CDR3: CASSLQRAFPNYGYTF. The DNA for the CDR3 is TGTGCCAGCAGTCTCCAGAGGGCCTTTCCTAACTATGGCTACACCTTC.

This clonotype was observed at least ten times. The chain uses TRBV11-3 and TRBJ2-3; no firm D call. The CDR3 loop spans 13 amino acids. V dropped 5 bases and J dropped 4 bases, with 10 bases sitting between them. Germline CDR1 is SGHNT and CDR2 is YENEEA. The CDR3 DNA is TGTGCCAGCAGCCCTCGTGATGCAGATACGCAGTATTTT. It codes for CASSPRDADTQYF.

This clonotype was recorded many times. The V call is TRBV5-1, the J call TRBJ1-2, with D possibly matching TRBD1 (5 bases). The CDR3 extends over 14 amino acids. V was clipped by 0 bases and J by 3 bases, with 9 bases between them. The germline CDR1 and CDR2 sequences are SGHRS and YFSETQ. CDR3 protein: CASSLGQYHYGYTF. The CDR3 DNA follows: TGCGCCAGCAGCTTGGGACAGTACCACTATGGCTACACCTTC.